This T cell receptor (beta chain) was found in a study of blood T cell repertoires in COVID-19. The germline V gene has CDR1 LNHDA and CDR2 SQIVND (reference sequence). There are 14 residues in the CDR3. V shed 1 base and J shed 0 bases, with 5 bases lying between them. This clone was seen more than once but under ten times. Assay: immunoSEQ multiplex PCR; the TCRdb copy retains only in-frame clones and omits some. Among approximately 100,000 clones listed, roughly 72% were seen once. The chain couples TRBV19 to TRBJ2-3; D uncertain. The TCR comes from a man aged 80 or over with acute or convalescent COVID-19. The sample was peripheral blood. DNA of the CDR3: TGTGCCAGTAGTATAGGCGGCAGCACAGATACGCAGTATTTT. This codes for CASSIGGSTDTQYF.